This record concerns one TCR beta chain sequence. Its antigen is undetermined. The germline V gene encodes CDR1 SGHAT and CDR2 FQNNGV. J was trimmed by 5 bases and V by 7 bases; bases with no gene match: 5. The CDR3 has 14 amino acids. Measured with immunoSEQ multiplex PCR; TCRdb has only the in-frame clones, and not every one. Among approximately 73,000 clones listed, about 82% were seen once. These data are taken from a study of T cell responses to AZD1222 COVID-19 vaccine. Whole-study findings and limits: It was only after the peak T cell response that any repertoires were sampled. The sample set comprised mostly white British donors with more females, and clonal diversity was possibly underestimated.

This rearrangement joins TRBV11-2 to TRBJ2-2; 9 positions match TRBD2. The sequences come from peripheral blood, collected on day 0 of AZD1222 vaccination. This clonotype was sampled from an adult in good health. The CDR3 here is CASTAGGYTGELFF. For the CDR3, the DNA is TGTGCCAGCACTGCGGGGGGGTATACCGGGGAGCTGTTTTTT.